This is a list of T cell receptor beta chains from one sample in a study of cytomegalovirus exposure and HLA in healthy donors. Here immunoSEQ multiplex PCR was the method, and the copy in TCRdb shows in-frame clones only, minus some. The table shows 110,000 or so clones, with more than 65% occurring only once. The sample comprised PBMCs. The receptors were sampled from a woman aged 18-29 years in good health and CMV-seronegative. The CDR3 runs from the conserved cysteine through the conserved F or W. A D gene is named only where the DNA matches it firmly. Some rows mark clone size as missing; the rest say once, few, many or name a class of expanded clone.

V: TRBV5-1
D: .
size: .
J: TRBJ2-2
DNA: TGCGCCAGCAGCCAAACCCCAGGGGATGGGACCGGGGAGCTGTTTTTT
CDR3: CASSQTPGDGTGELFF

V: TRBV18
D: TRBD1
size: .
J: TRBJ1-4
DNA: TGTGCCAGCTCACCACGACAGGGGACAAATAATGAAAAACTGTTTTTT
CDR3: CASSPRQGTNNEKLFF

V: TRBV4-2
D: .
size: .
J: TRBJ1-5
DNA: TGTGCCAGCAGCCAAGGGGGGGGTCAGCCCCAGCATTTT
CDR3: CASSQGGGQPQHF

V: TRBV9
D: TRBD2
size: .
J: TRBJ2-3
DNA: TGTGCCAGCAGCGTAGCGGGAGGGCGCACAGATACGCAGTATTTT
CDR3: CASSVAGGRTDTQYF

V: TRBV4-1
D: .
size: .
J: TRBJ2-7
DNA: TGCGCCAGCAGCCAAGGGGGAGGCCCCTACGAGCAGTACTTC
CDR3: CASSQGGGPYEQYF

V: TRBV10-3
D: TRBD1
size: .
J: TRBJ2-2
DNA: TGTGCCATCAGTGAGATGTGGGGACAGGGTGTATTCGGGGAGCTGTTTTTT
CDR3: CAISEMWGQGVFGELFF

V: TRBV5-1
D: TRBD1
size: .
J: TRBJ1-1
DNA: TGCGCCAGCAGCTTGACAGGGGGCTATTATAGAAACACTGAAGCTTTCTTT
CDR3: CASSLTGGYYRNTEAFF

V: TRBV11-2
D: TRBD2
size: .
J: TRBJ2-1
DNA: TGTGCCAGCAGCTCACTAGGGGCTAGCGGGAGGCATGAGCAGTTCTTC
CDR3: CASSSLGASGRHEQFF

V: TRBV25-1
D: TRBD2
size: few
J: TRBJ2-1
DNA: TGTGCCAGCAGCGTAGGGGGCCTAAGCGGGGGGGCGAGTGAGCAGTTCTTC
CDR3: CASSVGGLSGGASEQFF

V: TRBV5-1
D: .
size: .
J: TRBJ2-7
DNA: TGCGCCAGCAGCCCGGGGGGCTTCTACGAGCAGTACTTC
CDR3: CASSPGGFYEQYF

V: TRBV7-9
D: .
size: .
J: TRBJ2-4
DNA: TGTGCCAGCAGCTTAGTGATCGCGTCTGGAAACATTCAGTACTTC
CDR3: CASSLVIASGNIQYF

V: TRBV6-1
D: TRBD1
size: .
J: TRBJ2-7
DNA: TGTGCCAGCAGAAGACAGGGAAGCTCCTACGAGCAGTACTTC
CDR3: CASRRQGSSYEQYF

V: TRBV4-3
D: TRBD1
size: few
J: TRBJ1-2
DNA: TGCGCCAGCAGCCAAGGACAGGGATATAACTATGGCTACACCTTC
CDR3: CASSQGQGYNYGYTF

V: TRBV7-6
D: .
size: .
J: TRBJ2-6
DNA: TGTGCCAGCAGCTCCGTAAGGGGGTCTGGGGCCAACGGCCTGACTTTC
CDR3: CASSSVRGSGANGLTF

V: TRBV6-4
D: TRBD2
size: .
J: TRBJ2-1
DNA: TGTGCCAGCAGCGAGCGGGAATACAATGAGCAGTTCTTC
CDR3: CASSEREYNEQFF

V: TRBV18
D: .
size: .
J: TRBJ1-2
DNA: TGTGCCAGCTCACCCGAGGCGATCTATGGCTACACCTTC
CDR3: CASSPEAIYGYTF

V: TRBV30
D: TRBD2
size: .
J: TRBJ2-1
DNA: TGTGCCTGGAGTGGGGGACTAGCGGGATACAATGAGCAGTTCTTC
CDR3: CAWSGGLAGYNEQFF

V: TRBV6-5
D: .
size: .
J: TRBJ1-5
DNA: TGTGCCACGATGGACAGCAATAGCAATCAGCCCCAGCATTTT
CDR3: CATMDSNSNQPQHF

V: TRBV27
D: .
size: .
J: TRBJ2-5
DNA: TGTGCCAGCGGGCCGTACCAAGAGACCCAGTACTTC
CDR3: CASGPYQETQYF

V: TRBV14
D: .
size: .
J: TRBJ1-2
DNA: TGTGCCAGCAGCCAATCCCGGGACATGCGGGGCTACACCTTC
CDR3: CASSQSRDMRGYTF

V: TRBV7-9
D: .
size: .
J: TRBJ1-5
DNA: TGTGCCAGCAGCCACGGGGGTTCGGAGAATCAGCCCCAGCATTTT
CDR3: CASSHGGSENQPQHF

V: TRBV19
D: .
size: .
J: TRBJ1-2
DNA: TGTGCCAGTACCCGGCAGGGAGGAGGGAACTATGGCTACACCTTC
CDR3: CASTRQGGGNYGYTF

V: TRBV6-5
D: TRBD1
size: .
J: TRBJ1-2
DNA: TGTGCCAGCAGTCTGAAGACAGGGTATGGCTACACCTTC
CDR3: CASSLKTGYGYTF

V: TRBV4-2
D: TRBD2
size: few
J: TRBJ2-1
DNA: TGTGCCAGCAGCCAGCGGGAGGGCTCCTACAATGAGCAGTTCTTC
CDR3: CASSQREGSYNEQFF

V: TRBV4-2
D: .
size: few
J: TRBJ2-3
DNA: TGTGCCAGCAGCCAATCCCCTGAGACAGATACGCAGTATTTT
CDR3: CASSQSPETDTQYF

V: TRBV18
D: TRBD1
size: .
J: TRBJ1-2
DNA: TGTGCCAGCTCGGCCACCGGGACAGGGGGCTCCCAGGGCCTTGGCTACACCTTC
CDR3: CASSATGTGGSQGLGYTF

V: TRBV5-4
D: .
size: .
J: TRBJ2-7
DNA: TGTGCCAGCAGCCTTGGGGGCTTTTTATCCTCCCCAATCTACGAGCAGTACTTC
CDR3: CASSLGGFLSSPIYEQYF

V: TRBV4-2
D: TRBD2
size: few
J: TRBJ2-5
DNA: TGTGCCAGCAGCCAAGAGCGGGAGGGCCAAGAGACCCAGTACTTC
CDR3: CASSQEREGQETQYF

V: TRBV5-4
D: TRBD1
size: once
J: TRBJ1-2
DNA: TGTGCCAGCAGCCTGGACAGGGTTTATGGCTACACCTTC
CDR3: CASSLDRVYGYTF

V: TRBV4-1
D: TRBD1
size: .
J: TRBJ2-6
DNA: TGCGCCAGCAGCCCTGGGACAGGGGGCGAGAATGGGGCCAACGGCCTGACTTTC
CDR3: CASSPGTGGENGANGLTF

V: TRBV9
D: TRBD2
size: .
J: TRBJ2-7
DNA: TGTGCCAGCAGCGAGGGGGTTAGCGGGGACTTTTCCTACGAGCAGTACTTC
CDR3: CASSEGVSGDFSYEQYF

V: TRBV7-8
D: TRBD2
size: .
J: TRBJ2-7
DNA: TGTGCCAGCAGCTTAGTTTCGGGAGGGAATCGGTACGAGCAGTACTTC
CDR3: CASSLVSGGNRYEQYF

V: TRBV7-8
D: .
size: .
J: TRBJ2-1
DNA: TGTGCCAGCAGCTTGCGTTCCGGGAGCGCGGCCAACAATGAGCAGTTCTTC
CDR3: CASSLRSGSAANNEQFF

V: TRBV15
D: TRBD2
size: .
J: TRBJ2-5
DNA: TGTGCCACCAGCAGAGGTGGGACTAGCGGCCAAGAGACCCAGTACTTC
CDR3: CATSRGGTSGQETQYF

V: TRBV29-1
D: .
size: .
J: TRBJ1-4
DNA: TGCAGCGTTGACCGAGGGAAAAAACTGTTTTTT
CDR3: CSVDRGKKLFF

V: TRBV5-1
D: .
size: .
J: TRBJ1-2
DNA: TGCGCCAGCAGGCCCGGGAACGGAGACGGCTATGGCTACACCTTC
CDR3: CASRPGNGDGYGYTF

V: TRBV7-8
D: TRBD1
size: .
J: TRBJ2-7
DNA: TGTGCCGGGGGACAGGGGTCCTTGGAGCAGTACTTC
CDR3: CAGGQGSLEQYF

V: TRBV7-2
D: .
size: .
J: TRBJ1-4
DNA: TGTGCCAGCAGCTTAAGCGGCAGAGCTAATGAAAAACTGTTTTTT
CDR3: CASSLSGRANEKLFF

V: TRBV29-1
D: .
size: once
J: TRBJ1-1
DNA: TGCAGCGTTGACGTGAGGGAAACTGAAGCTTTCTTT
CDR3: CSVDVRETEAFF

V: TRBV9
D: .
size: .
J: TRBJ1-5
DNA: TGTGCCAGCAGCGCAGACAATTTTAATCAGCCCCAGCATTTT
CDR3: CASSADNFNQPQHF

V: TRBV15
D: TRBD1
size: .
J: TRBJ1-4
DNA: TGTGCCACCAGCTTACCCGGGACAGGGGGTGAAAAACTGTTTTTT
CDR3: CATSLPGTGGEKLFF

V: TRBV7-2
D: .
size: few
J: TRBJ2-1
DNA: TGTGCCAGCAGCCCGTACCTATCCAATGAGCAGTTCTTC
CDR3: CASSPYLSNEQFF

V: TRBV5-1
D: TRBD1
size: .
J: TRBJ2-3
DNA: TGCGCCAGCAGCACGGGACAGGGGACAGATACGCAGTATTTT
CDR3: CASSTGQGTDTQYF

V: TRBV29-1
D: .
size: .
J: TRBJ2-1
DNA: TGCAGCGTTGGGACTCCTTCCTACAATGAGCAGTTCTTC
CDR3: CSVGTPSYNEQFF